Listed below are T cell receptor beta chains from one sample, sequenced in a study of shared clonotypes between healthy human individuals. Only in-frame clones appear in the TCRdb table, and some are missing; sequencing was by immunoSEQ multiplex PCR. The sample carries hundreds of thousands of clones, around 96% recorded once. Sequenced input: naive CD8+ T cells sorted from blood. The receptor source for this set is a young man in good health. Both conserved end residues are part of each CDR3. Fields, in order: J gene, V gene, clone size, D gene, CDR3 DNA, CDR3 protein. D genes are given only for firm matches. Not all rows give a size; the values are once, few, many and, for expanded clones, a class.

>TRBJ2-3|TRBV27|.|.
TGTGCCAGCAGACCGGCGACATACACAGATACGCAGTATTTT
CASRPATYTDTQYF
>TRBJ2-2|TRBV7-2|.|.
TGTGCCAGCAGCTTAGAATCCTTCGCAGCTATCGGGGAGCTGTTTTTT
CASSLESFAAIGELFF
>TRBJ2-1|TRBV7-2|once|TRBD2
TGTGCCAGCAGCCAGACCGGGACTAGTCCCGTCAATGAGCAGTTCTTC
CASSQTGTSPVNEQFF
>TRBJ2-2|TRBV2|.|TRBD1
TGTGCCAGCAGTTCAGACAGGGGGGTTAACACCGGGGAGCTGTTTTTT
CASSSDRGVNTGELFF
>TRBJ1-2|TRBV27|.|TRBD1
TGTGCCAGCAGTCCATCGACAGGGGCTAACTATGGCTACACCTTC
CASSPSTGANYGYTF
>TRBJ2-3|TRBV7-2|.|TRBD2
TGTGCCAGCAGCTTAGTCCTAGCGGCACCCCCCACAGATACGCAGTATTTT
CASSLVLAAPPTDTQYF
>TRBJ2-1|TRBV11-2|.|.
TGTGCCAGCAGCGGCTTCGGCAGGGGTGGGGTGCATGAGCAGTTCTTC
CASSGFGRGGVHEQFF
>TRBJ2-5|TRBV15|.|TRBD2
TGTGCCACCAGCAGAGTTCCGACTAGCGGGATACAAGAGACCCAGTACTTC
CATSRVPTSGIQETQYF
>TRBJ1-5|TRBV15|.|.
TGTGCCACCAGCAGATCGGACAGTCAGCCCCAGCATTTT
CATSRSDSQPQHF
>TRBJ2-7|TRBV5-1|.|.
TGCGCCAGCAGATCGGAGCTAGGGGGCTACGAGCAGTACTTC
CASRSELGGYEQYF
>TRBJ2-5|TRBV4-3|.|TRBD2
TGCGCCAGCAGCCAAGATCCCAGGGCGGGAGGAGGCTCTGGTGAGACCCAGTACTTC
CASSQDPRAGGGSGETQYF
>TRBJ2-7|TRBV14|once|TRBD1
TGTGCCAGCAGCACCGGGACAGGGGGCTTCTACGAGCAGTACTTC
CASSTGTGGFYEQYF
>TRBJ2-1|TRBV25-1|.|.
TGTGCCAGCAGTGTCGAGGGGACAACCCTACATGAGCAGTTCTTC
CASSVEGTTLHEQFF
>TRBJ2-7|TRBV6-1|.|.
TGTGCCAGCAGTGTTCCGGGCCCCTACGAGCAGTACTTC
CASSVPGPYEQYF
>TRBJ2-2|TRBV7-2|.|TRBD2
TGTGCCAGCACCAAAATTAGCGGGAGGTTTGATTCCGGGGAGCTGTTTTTT
CASTKISGRFDSGELFF
>TRBJ2-7|TRBV2|once|TRBD2
TGTGCCAGCACCGCTACTAGCGGGGCCTACGAGCAGTACTTC
CASTATSGAYEQYF
>TRBJ2-2|TRBV4-2|.|.
TGTGCCAGCAGCCAGGGCACCGGGGAGCTGTTTTTT
CASSQGTGELFF
>TRBJ2-7|TRBV18|.|.
TGTGCCAGCTCACCACTCATGCGGGACGAGCAGTACTTC
CASSPLMRDEQYF
>TRBJ2-5|TRBV28|once|TRBD1
TGTGCCAGCAGCCCAGGGACAGGGGTGGAAGAGACCCAGTACTTC
CASSPGTGVEETQYF
>TRBJ2-7|TRBV7-9|.|.
TGTGCCAGCAGCTTAGCGTCAGAAACCTACGAGCAGTACTTC
CASSLASETYEQYF
>TRBJ2-7|TRBV5-4|.|.
TGTGCCAGCAGCTCCCAAGGCAACTACGAGCAGTACTTC
CASSSQGNYEQYF
>TRBJ2-3|TRBV27|once|TRBD2
TGTGCCAGCAGTTCTCGGACTAGCCGTAGCACAGATACGCAGTATTTT
CASSSRTSRSTDTQYF
>TRBJ2-7|TRBV5-1|.|TRBD2
TGCGCCAGCACATCGACTAGCGGGTCTTCCTACTTC
CASTSTSGSSYF
>TRBJ2-1|TRBV5-5|.|TRBD1
TGTGCCAGCAGTTCTGACAGGGAGTACAATGAGCAGTTCTTC
CASSSDREYNEQFF
>TRBJ1-1|TRBV6-5|.|.
TGTGCCAGCAGTTACTCGGGGTCGGGCACTGAAGCTTTCTTT
CASSYSGSGTEAFF
>TRBJ2-1|TRBV7-9|.|TRBD2
TGTGCCAGCACTGTAGATAGCGGGCCTGATGAGTTCTTC
CASTVDSGPDEFF
>TRBJ2-1|TRBV19|.|.
TGTGCCAGTATGCTAGCTAGCTACTACAATGAGCAGTTCTTC
CASMLASYYNEQFF
>TRBJ2-1|TRBV28|once|.
TGTGCCAGCAGTTTACGGGGCCACTACAATGAGCAGTTCTTC
CASSLRGHYNEQFF
>TRBJ2-7|TRBV7-9|.|.
TGTGCCAGCAGCCACGGGGGAAACCCTTCCGAGCAGTACTTC
CASSHGGNPSEQYF
>TRBJ2-7|TRBV7-8|once|.
TGTGCCAGCAGCCCGGTCGTTGTCGGATACGAGCAGTACTTC
CASSPVVVGYEQYF
>TRBJ1-1|TRBV27|.|TRBD1
TGTGCCAGCAGTTCAGGACAGGGGAGAACTAACACTGAAGCTTTCTTT
CASSSGQGRTNTEAFF
>TRBJ2-5|TRBV7-9|once|.
TGTGCCAGCAGCACCAGTTCTGGCCAAGAGACCCAGTACTTC
CASSTSSGQETQYF
>TRBJ2-5|TRBV28|.|.
TGTGCCAGCAGTTCCAGACAGAAAGAGACCCAGTACTTC
CASSSRQKETQYF
>TRBJ2-7|TRBV25-1|.|.
TGTGCCAGCAGCAAAGGGACCTGGGTGTCCTACGAGCAGTACTTC
CASSKGTWVSYEQYF
>TRBJ2-1|TRBV7-2|.|.
TGTGCCAGCAGCTCCAGGGGCGGCCCGGGTAATGAGCAGTTCTTC
CASSSRGGPGNEQFF
>TRBJ2-2|TRBV5-1|.|.
TGCGCCAGCAGCTTGTTAGCCGGGGAGCTGTTTTTT
CASSLLAGELFF
>TRBJ1-1|TRBV7-9|.|TRBD1
TGTGCCAGCAGCTTAGGACAGGGAAAGAACACTGAAGCTTTCTTT
CASSLGQGKNTEAFF
>TRBJ2-1|TRBV11-2|.|.
TGTGCCAGCAGCTTATTGGTCCGAGACAATGAGCAGTTCTTC
CASSLLVRDNEQFF
>TRBJ2-2|TRBV28|.|TRBD1
TGTGCCAGCAGCGCCGGGACAGCTAACACCGGGGAGCTGTTTTTT
CASSAGTANTGELFF
>TRBJ2-7|TRBV7-9|.|TRBD1
TGTGCCAGCAGCTCGACAGGGAAAGTGTTCTACGAGCAGTACTTC
CASSSTGKVFYEQYF